Below, 30 T cell receptor beta chains from the same sample are listed, as sequenced in a study of blood T cell repertoires in COVID-19. Some clones are missing from TCRdb's copy, which holds only in-frame ones; the method was immunoSEQ multiplex PCR. Found here are 150,000 to 200,000 clones, roughly four fifths of them singletons; the top ten hold approximately 8%. The sequencing sample was made of peripheral blood. These receptors originate from a woman between 65 and 79 years old with COVID-19, enrolled during active disease.

The chain recombines TRBV5-6 with TRBJ1-3; unclear D gene. This CDR3 comprises 14 residues. Germline values: CDR1 SGHDT, CDR2 YYEEEE. Trimming shortened V by 2 bases and J by 0 bases, and 6 bases separated the two germline ends. CDR3 in amino acids: CASSFGLSGNTIYF. CDR3 DNA sequence: TGTGCCAGCAGCTTCGGTCTCTCTGGAAACACCATATATTTT.

This clone was counted only a few times. V usage is TRBV2 and J usage is TRBJ2-2; 8 positions agree with TRBD1. V shed 1 base and J 5 bases; nucleotides not matched to a gene: 6. The CDR3 totals 16 residues. The germline gives CDR1 SNHLY, CDR2 FYNNEI. The CDR3 coding sequence is TGTGCCAGCAGTGAAGGCAGACAGGGGTGGACCGGGGAGCTGTTTTTT. This sequence encodes CASSEGRQGWTGELFF.

The CDR3 DNA is TGTGCCAGTAGTTCCCAGGGGGGCTCTGGAAACACCATATATTTT. Residues: CASSSQGGSGNTIYF. The V gene is TRBV19, the J gene TRBJ1-3, with 7 bases that match TRBD1. This CDR3 has 15 amino acids. Germline CDR1 is LNHDA and CDR2 is SQIVND (reference sequence). J gave up 0 bases and V 5 bases, and 4 bases lay outside the gene matches.

The V gene is TRBV6-2 or TRBV6-3, the J gene TRBJ1-5, with a possible D match to TRBD1 (6 bases). V gave up 4 bases and J gave up 0 bases, with 10 bases separating them. In germline, CDR1 is MNHEY, CDR2 SVGEGT. This CDR3 spans 15 amino acids. The CDR3 protein is CASSFGQHSNQPQHF. In nucleotides, the CDR3 is TGTGCCAGCAGTTTCGGACAGCATAGCAATCAGCCCCAGCATTTT.

The chain carries TRBV7-8 and TRBJ2-7, with a tentative D call TRBD1 (6 bases). CDR1 is SGHVS and CDR2 is FQNEAQ in the germline V gene. The CDR3 length is 14 residues. Trimming cost V 1 base and J 5 bases, with 12 bases left between them. For the CDR3, the DNA is TGTGCCAGCAGCTTAGTGGCAGGGGCTCACGAGCAGTACTTC. Translating it yields CASSLVAGAHEQYF. Combining the CDR3 with reference TRBV7-8 and TRBJ2-7 gives the whole variable domain GAGVSQSPRYKVAKRGQDVALRCDPISGHVSLFWYQQALGQGPEFLTYFQNEAQLDKSGLPSDRFFAERPEGSVSTLKIQRTQQEDSAVYLCASSLVAGAHEQYFGPGTRLTVT.

The chain recombines TRBV28 with TRBJ1-6; 7 bases are a match to TRBD1. The CDR3 runs to 15 residues. CDR1 is MDHEN and CDR2 is SYDVKM in the germline V gene. V trimming: 6 bases; J trimming: 6 bases; junction bases outside the gene matches: 8. This CDR3 reads CASRTPQGLNSPLHF. Written as DNA, the CDR3 is TGTGCCAGCAGAACCCCACAGGGGCTTAATTCACCCCTCCACTTT.

This chain joins TRBV19 and TRBJ2-1; D is perhaps TRBD2 (6 bases). The V gene's germline CDR1 is LNHDA and CDR2 SQIVND (reference sequence). The V gene lost 6 bases and the J gene lost 0 bases, with 12 bases spanning the gap. CDR3 length equals 15 residues. The CDR3 DNA sequence: TGTGCCAGTAGGCGACTAGACTCCTCCTACAATGAGCAGTTCTTC. Translating it yields CASRRLDSSYNEQFF.

The gene calls are TRBV11-3 and TRBJ2-1; 15 nucleotides agree with TRBD2. The CDR3 consists of 15 residues. Germline loops: CDR1 SGHNT, CDR2 YENEEA. V trimming: 5 bases; J trimming: 9 bases; junction bases outside the gene matches: 5. CDR3 region: CASSKGLAGGVEQFF. CDR3 nucleotide sequence: TGTGCCAGCAGCAAAGGACTAGCGGGAGGGGTTGAGCAGTTCTTC.

The V call is TRBV27, the J call TRBJ1-2; a possible D gene is TRBD1 (5 bases). Germline V lookup: CDR1 MNHEY, CDR2 SMNVEV (reference sequence). The CDR3 has 13 amino acids. V lost 2 bases and J 7 bases, leaving 11 bases between the germline ends. The CDR3 DNA follows: TGTGCCAGCAGTTTACTGGGGACTCGTGGCTACACCTTC. It codes for CASSLLGTRGYTF.

V and J are TRBV2 and TRBJ1-4; 12 positions match TRBD1. This CDR3 is built from 18 residues. The V gene's germline CDR1 is SNHLY and CDR2 FYNNEI. V lost 3 bases, J lost 3 bases, and 8 bases stayed unmatched. DNA of the CDR3: TGTGCCAGCAGTGATAGGGACAGGGGGCTCGGATCTAATGAAAAACTGTTTTTT. It encodes CASSDRDRGLGSNEKLFF.

The chain employs TRBV28 and TRBJ1-4; D might be TRBD1 (6 bases). The CDR3 sequence is 15 residues long. CDR1 is MDHEN, CDR2 SYDVKM, per germline. Trimming removed 5 bases from V and 3 bases from J, with 13 bases in between. The DNA for the CDR3 is TGTGCCAGCAGTCTCACCGGGACACCTAATGAAAAACTGTTTTTT. The encoded protein is CASSLTGTPNEKLFF.

The V gene is TRBV10-3, the J gene TRBJ2-2; a weak D match, TRBD2 (5 bases). V was clipped by 4 bases and J by 5 bases, with 11 bases between them. Germline values: CDR1 ENHRY, CDR2 SYGVKD. The CDR3 totals 14 residues. The chain's CDR3 is CAISVAGPTGELFF. In nucleotides, the CDR3 is TGTGCCATCAGTGTGGCGGGCCCGACCGGGGAGCTGTTTTTT.

The chain employs TRBV5-4 and TRBJ2-5; 13 nucleotides align to TRBD2. The CDR3 has 14 amino acids. The germline CDR1 and CDR2 sequences are SGHNT and YYREEE (reference sequence). V lost 4 bases and J lost 3; bases outside the gene matches: 0. Written as DNA, the CDR3 is TGTGCCAGCAGCACTAGCGGGAGGGAAGAGACCCAGTACTTC. Protein sequence: CASSTSGREETQYF.

CDR3 nucleotide sequence: TGTGCCAGCAGCTCCGAGGAGGTCCTCGGGGGGACCGGGGAGCTGTTTTTT. This translates into CASSSEEVLGGTGELFF. The V and J genes are TRBV9 and TRBJ2-2; 7 nucleotides align to TRBD2. The J segment lost 5 bases and the V segment lost 4 bases, leaving 14 bases of the junction unmatched. CDR3 length: 17 residues. In germline, CDR1 is SGDLS, CDR2 YYNGEE.

The V and J genes are TRBV7-3 and TRBJ1-2; possibly TRBD1 for D (5 bases). Germline CDR1 and CDR2: SGHTA and FQGTGA. The CDR3 consists of 15 residues. Trimming left V 6 bases short and J 4 bases short, with 18 bases between. CDR3 coding DNA: TGTGCCAGCAGACCCGATGCCCGGGGGAGCTATGGCTACACCTTC. This encodes CASRPDARGSYGYTF.

The gene calls are TRBV2 and TRBJ1-1, with 7 bases lining up with TRBD1. V lost 6 bases to trimming and J lost 11 bases; unmatched junction nucleotides: 6. CDR3 size: 11 residues. The germline gives CDR1 SNHLY, CDR2 FYNNEI. The DNA for the CDR3 is TGTGCCAGCAGGCCCGACAGGGATGCTTTCTTT. It is translated as CASRPDRDAFF.

The chain is built from TRBV7-8 and TRBJ2-3; 8 nucleotides match TRBD2. Germline lookup yields CDR1 SGHVS and CDR2 FQNEAQ. J gave up 3 bases and V 3 bases, and 5 bases lay outside the gene matches. The CDR3 loop spans 15 amino acids. The CDR3 spells CASSFKASGTDTQYF. DNA of the CDR3: TGTGCCAGCAGCTTCAAGGCTAGCGGGACAGATACGCAGTATTTT.

Written as DNA, the CDR3 is TGCGCCAGCAGCCTGAGACAGGGTAGGGCAGATACGCAGTATTTT. Its protein is CASSLRQGRADTQYF. The chain recombines TRBV5-1 with TRBJ2-3, with 7 bases aligning to TRBD1. Germline V CDR1 and CDR2: SGHRS, YFSETQ. Losses at the gene ends were 4 bases for V and 4 bases for J; bases not matched to a gene: 9. The CDR3 spans 15 residues.

The sample holds one count of this clone. V and J are TRBV5-1 and TRBJ2-7, with TRBD2 matching 12 bases. V was clipped by 1 base and J by 5 bases; unmatched bases: 10. The germline V gene has CDR1 SGHRS and CDR2 YFSETQ. The CDR3 consists of 17 residues. DNA of the CDR3: TGCGCCAGCAGCTTGTGGGTTACTAGCGGGGGGATCAACGAGCAGTACTTC. Encoded protein: CASSLWVTSGGINEQYF.

The J gene is TRBJ1-2, the V gene TRBV25-1; weak D call: TRBD1 (6 bases). The CDR3 consists of 14 residues. The germline CDR1 and CDR2 sequences are MGHDK and SYGVNS. V lost 1 base, J lost 4 bases, and 10 bases lay in between. In nucleotides, the CDR3 is TGTGCCAGCAGTGAATTAGGGGGATTCTATGGCTACACCTTC. Encoded protein: CASSELGGFYGYTF.

The V call is TRBV11-2, the J call TRBJ1-2; no firm D call. The CDR3 runs to 14 residues. Germline V gene lookup returns CDR1 SGHAT and CDR2 FQNNGV. The V and J ends lost 3 bases and 1 base respectively, with 9 bases between them. This chain's CDR3 is CASSFETVNYGYTF. DNA of the CDR3: TGTGCCAGCAGCTTTGAAACAGTTAACTATGGCTACACCTTC.

This clone was detected a few times. The rearrangement uses TRBV6-5 and TRBJ1-1; 7 bases line up with TRBD1. Trimming at V came to 6 bases and at J to 0 bases, leaving 7 bases not matched to a gene. The CDR3 has 15 amino acids. The germline gives CDR1 MNHEY, CDR2 SVGAGI. This CDR3 reads CASSQGQSMNTEAFF. The CDR3 DNA follows: TGTGCCAGCAGCCAGGGACAGAGCATGAACACTGAAGCTTTCTTT.

The chain is built from TRBV6-2 or TRBV6-3 and TRBJ1-1; 9 bases align to TRBD1. Per the germline V gene, CDR1 is MNHEY and CDR2 is SVGEGT. J gave up 1 base and V 2 bases, and 8 bases lay outside the gene matches. The CDR3 runs 17 residues. CDR3 bases: TGTGCCAGCAGTTACCCGGGGACAGGGTGGGAGAACACTGAAGCTTTCTTT. Protein sequence: CASSYPGTGWENTEAFF.

The rearrangement links TRBV5-1 to TRBJ2-7; 9 bases match TRBD2. The CDR3 totals 15 residues. In germline, CDR1 is SGHRS, CDR2 YFSETQ. J lost 3 bases, V lost 3 bases, and 7 bases had no gene match. DNA of the CDR3: TGCGCCAGCAGCTCTTTTGCGGGAGGGGACTACGAGCAGTACTTC. Its protein is CASSSFAGGDYEQYF.

The CDR3 is CASSLAASGSYEQYF. For the CDR3, the DNA is TGCGCCAGCAGCTTGGCGGCTAGCGGGAGCTACGAGCAGTACTTC. The chain recombines TRBV5-1 with TRBJ2-7; TRBD2 matches 10 bases. Germline CDR1 reads SGHRS; CDR2 reads YFSETQ. V trimming: 0 bases; J trimming: 3 bases; junction bases outside the gene matches: 3. CDR3 length equals 15 residues.

V and J are TRBV7-9 and TRBJ1-3; possibly TRBD1 for D (5 bases). The V and J ends lost 0 bases and 3 bases respectively, with 9 bases between them. CDR3 length: 15 residues. The germline V gene has CDR1 SEHNR and CDR2 FQNEAQ (reference sequence). The CDR3 loop reads CASSLANRGGNTIYF. In nucleotides, the CDR3 is TGTGCCAGCAGCTTAGCGAATAGGGGTGGAAACACCATATATTTT.

This rearrangement joins TRBV9 to TRBJ1-6; 7 bases fit TRBD1. V gave up 2 bases and J gave up 10 bases; unmatched junction bases: 6. This CDR3 spans 14 amino acids. Looked up from germline, CDR1 is SGDLS and CDR2 is YYNGEE. CDR3 nucleotide sequence: TGTGCCAGCAGCGTCGGGGGACAGATCTCACCCCTCCACTTT. Translating gives CASSVGGQISPLHF.

The rearrangement joins TRBV5-5 to TRBJ2-7; perhaps TRBD2 as D (5 bases). Per the germline V gene, CDR1 is SGHKS and CDR2 is YYEKEE (reference sequence). V was shortened by 2 bases and J by 2 bases, with 11 bases between the two germline ends. CDR3 length equals 14 residues. Here the CDR3 reads CASSLSYGTYEQYF. CDR3 nucleotides: TGTGCCAGCAGCTTAAGTTACGGGACCTACGAGCAGTACTTC.

This clone has just a few counts. This chain links TRBV5-5 with TRBJ1-5, with D perhaps TRBD1 (5 bases). The V and J ends lost 5 bases and 4 bases respectively, with 16 bases between them. CDR3 length: 15 amino acids. CDR1 and CDR2 (germline): SGHKS, YYEKEE (reference sequence). CDR3 nucleotide sequence: TGTGCCAGCAGTCCAGACAGTGCGTTTAATCAGCCCCAGCATTTT. Its protein product is CASSPDSAFNQPQHF.

This clone was observed a handful of times. J is TRBJ2-1 and V is TRBV6-5, with 10 nucleotides matching TRBD1. Germline CDR1 is MNHEY and CDR2 is SVGAGI. The CDR3 length is 13 residues. The trim removed 4 bases at V and 15 bases at J, leaving 9 bases unmatched. The CDR3 sequence is CASSSRQGALPFF. In nucleotides, the CDR3 is TGTGCCAGCAGTTCCAGACAGGGGGCCCTTCCGTTCTTC.